The T cell receptor beta chain described here comes from a study of immune cell composition in non-small cell lung cancer (dated by TCRdb to about 2017). Some background on the complete study: To assign histologic subtype, which was mostly lung adenocarcinoma or squamous cell carcinoma, H&E was combined with p63, CK5, Napsin A and TTF-1 immunohistochemistry. TCR-beta sequencing from Adaptive Biotechnologies was done on around 34 paired sets of NSCLC tumour and non-adjacent lung specimens and on 20 to 30 tumour-only specimens. Supplementary cohort #1, about eleven lung adenocarcinoma cases, had paired tumour/lung TCR-beta sequencing and TIL populations generated to assess tumour reactivity. A few tumour specimens that had TCR-beta data belonged to rare histological subtypes and were left out of the subtype comparisons.

From frozen aliquots of unsorted single-cell suspensions, genomic DNA was isolated using the QIAamp DNA kit. Tumour samples were surgically resected non-small cell lung cancer tissue. Tissues arrived within 2 hours of resection and were immediately processed into single-cell suspensions. Tissue was mechanically dissociated and enzymatically digested with DNase I, collagenase I and hyaluronidase for roughly 30 minutes at 37 °C, then filtered and RBC-lysed. Taken from cysteine to phenylalanine, the CDR3 has 16 residues. The kept DNA is CDR3 alone, 48 bases in frame from the first base. V and J are trimmed by 1 base and 1 base, and the gene matches miss 6 bases of the junction. For CDR1 and CDR2, the germline V gene lists MNHNS and SASEGT. A two-step multiplex PCR was used to amplify TCR-beta CDR3 regions from genomic DNA, and Illumina-compatible adaptors were added in the second step. As a commercial immunoSEQ service, TCR-beta immunosequencing was carried out on an Illumina platform. In the authors' own workflow: Repertoires were summarised by productive clonality and by Top 10 Clones, defined as the percentage of T-cell templates derived from the ten most frequent sequences. Productive clonality ranged from 0 to 1, with 1 indicating a monoclonal population. Using log10 scatter plots, tumour-associated clones were identified as sequences that made up at least 0.1% of tumour T-cell templates yet were absent from the matched non-adjacent lung. Two-group comparisons used Student's t-tests, stages used ANOVA, and relationships used linear regression, analysed in GraphPad Prism7 and R. TCRdb carries this immuneACCESS record with in-frame sequences only. Its versions omit some clonotypes, under half of them owing to an unresolved V gene in the studies checked, with the rest unexplained. V and J calls and clone size are copied from that table; D and trimming were computed from the DNA. The sample includes roughly 15,000 clones, with roughly 68% observed a single time. The ten largest clones represent 13% to 15% of the sample.

A word on this clone: Its antigen target is currently unknown. No base quality information exists; no much larger clone differs at one position.

The full study reports these points: Only around ten cases were included in the reactivity cohort, and sequence sharing between tumour-reactive clones and the dominant in vivo tumour-associated clones was not shown. Nearly half of NSCLC cases had tumour-associated clones >0.5%, with more than 70% of squamous carcinomas showing such clones compared with approximately 34% of adenocarcinomas. In approximately nine adenocarcinoma cases, a strong correlation was found between maximal tumour-associated clone frequency and TIL tumour reactivity, whereas no such correlation was found between overall clonality and TIL tumour reactivity. Significantly higher Top 10 clone scores and productive clonality were observed in lung squamous cell carcinoma than in lung adenocarcinoma tumours. No significant correlation was found between tumour TCR-beta clonality and smoking pack-years.

This chain is built from TRBV6-1 and TRBJ1-2; 7 of the junction bases match TRBD1. The sequencing sample was made of lung tumor tissue. The sequence derives from a human donor with non-small cell lung cancer. This receptor has the CDR3 CASSEGPDRRNYGYTF. The DNA sequence is as follows: TGTGCCAGCAGTGAAGGGCCGGACAGGCGTAACTATGGCTACACCTTC.